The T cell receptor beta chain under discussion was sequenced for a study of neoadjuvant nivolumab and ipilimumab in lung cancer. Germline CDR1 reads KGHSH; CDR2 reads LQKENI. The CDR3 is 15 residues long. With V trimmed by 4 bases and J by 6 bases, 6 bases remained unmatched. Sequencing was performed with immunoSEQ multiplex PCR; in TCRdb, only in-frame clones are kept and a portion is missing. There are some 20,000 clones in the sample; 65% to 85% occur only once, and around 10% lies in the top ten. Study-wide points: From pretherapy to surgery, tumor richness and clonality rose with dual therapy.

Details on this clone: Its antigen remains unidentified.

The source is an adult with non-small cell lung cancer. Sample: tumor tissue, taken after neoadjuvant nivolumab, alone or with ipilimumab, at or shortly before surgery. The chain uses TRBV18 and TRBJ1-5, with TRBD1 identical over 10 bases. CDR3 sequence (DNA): TGTGCCAGCTCACTTGGGACAGGGGAAAGTCAGCCCCAGCATTTT. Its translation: CASSLGTGESQPQHF. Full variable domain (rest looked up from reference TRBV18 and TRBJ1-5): NAGVMQNPRHLVRRRGQEARLRCSPMKGHSHVYWYRQLPEEGLKFMVYLQKENIIDESGMPKERFSAEFPKEGPSILRIQQVVRGDSAAYFCASSLGTGESQPQHFGDGTRLSIL.